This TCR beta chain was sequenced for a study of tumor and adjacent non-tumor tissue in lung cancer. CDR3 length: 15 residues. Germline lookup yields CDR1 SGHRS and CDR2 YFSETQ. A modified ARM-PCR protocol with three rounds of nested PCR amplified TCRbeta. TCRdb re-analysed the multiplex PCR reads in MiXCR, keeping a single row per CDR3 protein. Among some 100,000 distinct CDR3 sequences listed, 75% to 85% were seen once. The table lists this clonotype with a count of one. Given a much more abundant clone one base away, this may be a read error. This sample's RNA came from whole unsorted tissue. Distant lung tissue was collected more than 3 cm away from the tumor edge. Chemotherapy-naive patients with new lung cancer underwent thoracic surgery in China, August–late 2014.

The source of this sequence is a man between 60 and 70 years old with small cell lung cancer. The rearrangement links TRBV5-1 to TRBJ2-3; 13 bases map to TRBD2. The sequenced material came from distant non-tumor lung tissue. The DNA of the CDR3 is TGCGCCAGCAGGCGGACTAGCGGGAGCGCAGAAACGCAGTATTTT. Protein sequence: CASRRTSGSAETQYF.